This TCR beta chain was recovered during a study of CD8 T cells in ankylosing spondylitis. This clonotype was counted between two and nine times. The antigen is unknown. Quantitative 5'-RACE with molecular barcodes produced the TCR beta libraries. TCRdb used MiXCR to reprocess the 5' RACE reads, holding one entry per CDR3 protein. The repertoire has about 450,000 distinct CDR3 sequences, roughly 27% of them found once; the top ten carry over 0.8%. Findings of the study overall: Significant enrichment of disease-linked clones was reported in matched ankylosing spondylitis synovial fluid. Characteristic, it appeared, of ankylosing spondylitis blood was a TCR beta motif of several highly homologous variants.

Sequencing input: blood, either unsorted or a sorted T cell fraction (not recorded which). This TCR derives from a male donor with ankylosing spondylitis.

This CDR3 reads CASSVTVGDVLTF. DNA for the CDR3: TGTGCCAGCAGCGTCACCGTCGGGGACGTCCTGACTTTC. J is TRBJ2-6 and V is TRBV7-9; D may be TRBD2 (5 bases). This CDR3 spans 13 amino acids. Germline V gives CDR1 SEHNR, CDR2 FQNEAQ (reference sequence). V was trimmed by 5 bases and J by 11 bases, leaving 13 bases between them.